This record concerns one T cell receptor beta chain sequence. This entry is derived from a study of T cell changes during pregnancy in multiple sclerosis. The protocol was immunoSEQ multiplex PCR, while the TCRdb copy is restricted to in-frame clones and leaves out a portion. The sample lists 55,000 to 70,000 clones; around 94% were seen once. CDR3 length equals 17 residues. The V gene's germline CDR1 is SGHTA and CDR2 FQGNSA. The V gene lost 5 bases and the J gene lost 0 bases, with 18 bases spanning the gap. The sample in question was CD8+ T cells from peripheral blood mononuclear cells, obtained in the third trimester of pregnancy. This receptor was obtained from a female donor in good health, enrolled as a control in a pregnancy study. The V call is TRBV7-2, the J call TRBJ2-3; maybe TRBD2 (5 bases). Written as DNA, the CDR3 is TGTGCCAGCAGCCTTTCAGCGGTTCACCTGAGCACAGATACGCAGTATTTT. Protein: CASSLSAVHLSTDTQYF. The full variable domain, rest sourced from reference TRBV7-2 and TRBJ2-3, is GAGVSQSPSNKVTEKGKDVELRCDPISGHTALYWYRQSLGQGLEFLIYFQGNSAPDKSGLPSDRFSAERTGGSVSTLTIQRTQQEDSAVYLCASSLSAVHLSTDTQYFGPGTRLTVL.